The entry below gives a single TCR beta chain sequence along with its context. Method: immunoSEQ multiplex PCR; TCRdb's copy keeps in-frame clones and lacks some. The data show around 200,000 clones, with around nine tenths seen just once and roughly 4% held by the top ten. These data come from a study of blood T cell repertoires in COVID-19. Germline CDR1 reads SGHTA; CDR2 reads FQGNSA. V lost 5 bases and J lost 5, with 17 bases in between. The CDR3 extends over 15 amino acids. The TCR originated in a woman in her thirties who had been exposed to COVID-19. Sequenced: PBMCs or T cells enriched from blood (not recorded which). V usage is TRBV7-2 and J usage is TRBJ2-3; the D gene is possibly TRBD2 (6 bases). The CDR3 DNA reads as TGTGCCAGCAGCCGTCCGGGACTCCTAAAAGATACGCAGTATTTT. Translation: CASSRPGLLKDTQYF.